This T cell receptor (beta chain) was sequenced for a study of OX40 agonist ivuxolimab in advanced cancers. V was cut by 0 bases and J by 6 bases, with 9 bases left in between. The V gene's germline CDR1 is GTSNPN and CDR2 SVGIG (reference sequence). The CDR3 contains 12 residues. Sequencing was performed with immunoSEQ multiplex PCR; in TCRdb, only in-frame clones are kept and a portion is missing. The sample includes 45,000 to 55,000 clones, around 94% seen only once; the top ten take about 12%. The material sequenced was CD4+ or CD8+ T cells sorted from blood, taken in a trial of the OX40 agonist ivuxolimab. The chain couples TRBV30 to TRBJ2-7, with unresolved D. This TCR derives from an adult with an advanced solid tumor such as melanoma, head and neck, liver or kidney cancer. Written as DNA, the CDR3 is TGTGCCTGGAGTGTACTGAGTGGCGAGCAGTACTTC. The encoded protein is CAWSVLSGEQYF.